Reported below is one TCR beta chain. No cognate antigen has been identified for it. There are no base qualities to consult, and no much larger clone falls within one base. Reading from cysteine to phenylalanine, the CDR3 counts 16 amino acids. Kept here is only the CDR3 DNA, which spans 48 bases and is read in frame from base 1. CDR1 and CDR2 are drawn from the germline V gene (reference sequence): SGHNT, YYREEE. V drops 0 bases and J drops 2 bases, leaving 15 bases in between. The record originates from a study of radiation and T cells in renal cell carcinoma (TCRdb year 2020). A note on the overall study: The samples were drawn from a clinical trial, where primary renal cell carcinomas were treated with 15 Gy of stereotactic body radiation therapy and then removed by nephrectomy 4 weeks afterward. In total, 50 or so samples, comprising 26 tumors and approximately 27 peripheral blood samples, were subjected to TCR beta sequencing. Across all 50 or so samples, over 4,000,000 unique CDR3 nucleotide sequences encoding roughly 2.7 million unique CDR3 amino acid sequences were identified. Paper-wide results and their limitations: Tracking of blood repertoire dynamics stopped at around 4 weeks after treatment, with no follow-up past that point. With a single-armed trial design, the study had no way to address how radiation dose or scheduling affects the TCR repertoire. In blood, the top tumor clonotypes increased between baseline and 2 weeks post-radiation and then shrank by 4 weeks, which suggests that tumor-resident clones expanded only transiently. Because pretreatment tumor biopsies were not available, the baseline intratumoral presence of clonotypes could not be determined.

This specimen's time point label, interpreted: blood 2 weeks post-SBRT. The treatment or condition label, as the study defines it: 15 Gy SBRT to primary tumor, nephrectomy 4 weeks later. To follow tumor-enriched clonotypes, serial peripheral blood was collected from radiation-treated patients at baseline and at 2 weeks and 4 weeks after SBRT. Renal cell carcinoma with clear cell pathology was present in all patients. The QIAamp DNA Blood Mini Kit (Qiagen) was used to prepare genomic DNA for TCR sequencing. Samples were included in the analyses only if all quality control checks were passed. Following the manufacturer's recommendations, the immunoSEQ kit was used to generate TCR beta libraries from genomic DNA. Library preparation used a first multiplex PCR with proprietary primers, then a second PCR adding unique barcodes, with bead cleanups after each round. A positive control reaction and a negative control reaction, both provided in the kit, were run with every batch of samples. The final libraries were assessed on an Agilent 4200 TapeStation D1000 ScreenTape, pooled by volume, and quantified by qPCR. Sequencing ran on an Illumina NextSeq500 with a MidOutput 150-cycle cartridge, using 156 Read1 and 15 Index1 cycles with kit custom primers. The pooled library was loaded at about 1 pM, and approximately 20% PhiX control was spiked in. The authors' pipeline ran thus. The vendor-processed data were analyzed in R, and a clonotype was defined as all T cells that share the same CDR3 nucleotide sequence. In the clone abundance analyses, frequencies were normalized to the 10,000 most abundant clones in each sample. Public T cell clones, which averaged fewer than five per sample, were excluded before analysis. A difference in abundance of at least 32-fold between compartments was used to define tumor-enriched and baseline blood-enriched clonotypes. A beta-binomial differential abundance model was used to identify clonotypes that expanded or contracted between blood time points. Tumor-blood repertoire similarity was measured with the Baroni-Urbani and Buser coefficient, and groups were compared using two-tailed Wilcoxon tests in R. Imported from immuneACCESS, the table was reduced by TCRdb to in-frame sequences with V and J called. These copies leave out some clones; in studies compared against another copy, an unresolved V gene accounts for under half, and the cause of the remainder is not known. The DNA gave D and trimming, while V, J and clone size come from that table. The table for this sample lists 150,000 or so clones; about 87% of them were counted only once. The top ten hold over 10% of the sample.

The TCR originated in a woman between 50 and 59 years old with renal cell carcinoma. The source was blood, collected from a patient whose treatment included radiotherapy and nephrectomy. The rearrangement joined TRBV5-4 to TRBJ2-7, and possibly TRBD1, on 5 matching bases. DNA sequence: TGTGCCAGCAGCTTGGCCTGGGGCGGAGTTCCCTACGAGCAGTACTTC. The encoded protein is CASSLAWGGVPYEQYF.